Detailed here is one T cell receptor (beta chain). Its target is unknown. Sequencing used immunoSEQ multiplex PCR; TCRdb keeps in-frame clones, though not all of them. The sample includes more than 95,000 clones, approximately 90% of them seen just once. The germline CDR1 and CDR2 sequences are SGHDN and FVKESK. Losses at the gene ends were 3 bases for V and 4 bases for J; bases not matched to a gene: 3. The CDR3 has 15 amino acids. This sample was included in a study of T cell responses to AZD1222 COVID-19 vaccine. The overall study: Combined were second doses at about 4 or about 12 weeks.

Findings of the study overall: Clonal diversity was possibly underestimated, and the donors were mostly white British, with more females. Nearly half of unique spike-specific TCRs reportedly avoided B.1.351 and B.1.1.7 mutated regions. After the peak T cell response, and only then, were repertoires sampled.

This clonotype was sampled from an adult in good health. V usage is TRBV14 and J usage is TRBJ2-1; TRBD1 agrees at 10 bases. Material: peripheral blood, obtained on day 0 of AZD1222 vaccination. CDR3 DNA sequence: TGTGCCAGCAGCCACCGGGACAGGGGATACAATGAGCAGTTCTTC. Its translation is CASSHRDRGYNEQFF.